This T cell receptor (beta chain) stems from a study of blood T cell repertoires in COVID-19. Trimming removed 1 base from V and 5 bases from J, with 15 bases in between. The CDR3 is 16 amino acids. Germline V CDR1 and CDR2: LGHNA, YNFKEQ. Assay: immunoSEQ multiplex PCR; the TCRdb copy retains only in-frame clones and omits some. The table shows approximately 90,000 clones, with roughly four fifths occurring only once. The specimen sequenced was peripheral blood. The receptor was isolated from an elderly woman with acute or convalescent COVID-19. This sequence joins TRBV4-2 and TRBJ2-1; D might be TRBD2 (6 bases). Written as DNA, the CDR3 is TGTGCCAGCAGCCAAGCCGGGGGTTACGATAACAATGAGCAGTTCTTC. Translated: CASSQAGGYDNNEQFF.